This TCR beta chain was sequenced during a study of T cell repertoires in cytomegalovirus infection. Findings and caveats of the study: CMV-specific HLA-C-restricted TCR beta clonotypes dominated the ex vivo response.

TCRdb used MiXCR to reprocess the reads, holding one entry per CDR3 protein. This table holds about 150,000 distinct CDR3 sequences, 20% to 30% found once. This clonotype was observed many times. Its antigen is unidentified. Germline V gene lookup returns CDR1 SGHTA and CDR2 FQGTGA. The CDR3 is 14 residues long. J gave up 2 bases and V 4 bases, and 3 bases lay outside the gene matches. The TCR sequence derives from a human donor in good health (CMV status not recorded). Some clones in this sample may be carry-over from other donors' samples. The chain is built from TRBV7-3 and TRBJ1-1, with 8 bases identical to TRBD1. The sequenced material came from PBMCs. CDR3 amino acids: CASSSGGGNTEAFF. CDR3 DNA: TGTGCCAGCAGCTCAGGGGGCGGAAACACTGAAGCTTTCTTT.